This T cell receptor beta chain was identified in a study of OX40 agonist ivuxolimab in advanced cancers. A note on the overall study: Ivuxolimab was a fully human IgG2 agonistic monoclonal antibody targeting the costimulatory receptor OX40 (CD134). Patients were allowed to have had prior anti-PD-1, anti-PD-L1 or anti-CTLA-4 therapy, and approximately 37% of the dose-escalation patients had been treated with checkpoint inhibitors. Of the approximately 50 patients in dose escalation, some 20 had hepatocellular carcinoma, about 15 had melanoma, 9 had renal cell carcinoma and 9 had head and neck cancer. The dose-escalation cohort was roughly 87% male with a mean age of approximately 60 years, ranging from 23 to 79. Partial responses occurred in three dose-escalation patients, of whom one had hepatocellular carcinoma and two had cutaneous melanoma. The paper describes the monotherapy dose-escalation part (N of about 54 patients) of the phase I trial of ivuxolimab. Peripheral TCRbeta sequencing aimed to test whether ivuxolimab altered TCR sequence diversity and caused clonal T-cell expansion. Intravenous ivuxolimab was administered to patients every 2 weeks at six dose levels: 0.01, 0.1, 0.3, 1.5, 3 and 10 mg/kg.

Genomic DNA was isolated from the sorted cells so that the TCRbeta CDR3 region could be sequenced. The immunoSEQ Assay was used to sequence the TCRbeta CDR3 regions. What TCRdb holds here is the immuneACCESS table cut down to in-frame rearrangements. Part of the clones is not present; checked against another copy, under half of the missing clones reflect an unresolved V gene, and the others are unexplained. The sample yields approximately 76,000 clones; 86% were counted once. The ten largest clonotypes hold 0.6% to 0.8% of the sample. The trial excluded patients who had a history of autoimmune disease or were on systemic immunosuppression. In every dose cohort, peripheral blood was drawn for TCR sequencing at baseline, cycle 4 day 1, and cycle 7 day 1. Samples came from an open-label, multicenter, first-in-human phase I dose-escalation trial of ivuxolimab. Adults with locally advanced or metastatic head and neck squamous cell, hepatocellular, melanoma or renal cell carcinoma were enrolled in the trial. Before TCR sequencing, CD4+ T cells and CD8+ T cells were sorted from peripheral blood as separate populations.

As for this clone: The antigen it binds to is not known. Base qualities are not recorded, but no much larger clone differs from it by a single base.

At the junction V is shortened by 0 bases and J by 2 bases; bases outside the gene matches: 7. The germline V gene yields SGHRS for CDR1 and YFSETQ for CDR2. Including the terminal cysteine and phenylalanine, the CDR3 comprises 16 residues. Only CDR3 DNA is held: 48 bases, read in frame from base 1. General findings and caveats noted by the study authors: Low levels of normalized T-cell clonal expansion were also seen in some patients who did not respond. After ivuxolimab, CD8+ T cells had more expanded clones than CD4+ T cells on average. At doses of 0.1 to 3.0 mg/kg, clonal expansion of both CD4+ and CD8+ T cells in blood was seen between baseline and week 6. In the 0.1-3.0 mg/kg groups, partial responders were among the patients with the lowest normalized peripheral clonal expansion, particularly in CD8+ T cells. The antigen specificity of the peripheral T cells that underwent clonal expansion was not determined.

This clonotype originated in an adult with an advanced solid tumor such as melanoma, head and neck, liver or kidney cancer. The chain is assembled from TRBV5-1 and TRBJ2-7, and 8 bases in between align with TRBD1. The sample here was CD4+ or CD8+ T cells sorted from blood, taken in a trial of the OX40 agonist ivuxolimab. The CDR3 protein is CASSLEQGVGAYEQYF. The sequence in DNA is TGCGCCAGCAGCTTGGAACAGGGGGTAGGGGCCTACGAGCAGTACTTC.